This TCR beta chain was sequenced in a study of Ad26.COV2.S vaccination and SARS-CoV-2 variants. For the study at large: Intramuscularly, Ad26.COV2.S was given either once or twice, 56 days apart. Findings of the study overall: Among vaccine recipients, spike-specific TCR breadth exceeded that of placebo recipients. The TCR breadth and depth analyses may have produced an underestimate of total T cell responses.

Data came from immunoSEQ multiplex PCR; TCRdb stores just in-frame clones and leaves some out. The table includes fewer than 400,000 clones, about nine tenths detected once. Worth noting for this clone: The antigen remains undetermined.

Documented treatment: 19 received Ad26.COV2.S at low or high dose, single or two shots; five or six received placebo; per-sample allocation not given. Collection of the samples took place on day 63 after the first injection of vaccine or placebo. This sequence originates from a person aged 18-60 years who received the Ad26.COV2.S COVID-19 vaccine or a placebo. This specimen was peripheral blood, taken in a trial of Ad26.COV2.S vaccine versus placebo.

The CDR3 protein is CASSLGVAQSSYNSPLHF. Written as DNA, the CDR3 is TGTGCCAGCAGCTTGGGAGTTGCGCAGAGCTCCTATAATTCACCCCTCCACTTT. The gene calls are TRBV5-6 and TRBJ1-6, with D unresolved. The CDR3 covers 18 residues. Trimming took off 0 bases at V and 0 bases at J, with 13 bases between the two ends. The germline V gene has CDR1 SGHDT and CDR2 YYEEEE.